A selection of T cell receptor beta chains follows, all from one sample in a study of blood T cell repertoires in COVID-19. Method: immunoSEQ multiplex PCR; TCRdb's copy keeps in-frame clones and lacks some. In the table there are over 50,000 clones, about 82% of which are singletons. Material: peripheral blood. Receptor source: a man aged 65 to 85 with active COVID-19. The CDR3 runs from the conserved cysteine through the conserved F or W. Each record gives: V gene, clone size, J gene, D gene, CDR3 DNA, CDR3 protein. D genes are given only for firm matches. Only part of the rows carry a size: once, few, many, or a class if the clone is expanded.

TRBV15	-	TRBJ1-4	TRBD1	TGTGCCACCAGCGAGCGACAGGGGGGGAGGATTTGGTTTTTT	CATSERQGGRIWFF
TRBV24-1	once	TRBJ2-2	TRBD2	TGTGCCACCAGTGGTGGTAGCGGGGGGGCGGTCGGCGCCGGGGAGCTGTTTTTT	CATSGGSGGAVGAGELFF
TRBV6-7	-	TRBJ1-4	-	TGTGCCAGCAGTTCGGGGGTTCGGATTAAGAAACTGTTTTTT	CASSSGVRIKKLFF
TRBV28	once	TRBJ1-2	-	TGTGCCAGCAGGTCACCAGAGTCCGGGAGCTATGGCTACACCTTC	CASRSPESGSYGYTF
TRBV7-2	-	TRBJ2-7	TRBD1	TGTGCCAGCAGCTCGACCACAGGGGAGACCGAGCAGTACTTC	CASSSTTGETEQYF
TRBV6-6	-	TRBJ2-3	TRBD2	TGTGCCAGCAGGCCCCGGGCGGGGGTGGAAACAGATACGCAGTATTTT	CASRPRAGVETDTQYF
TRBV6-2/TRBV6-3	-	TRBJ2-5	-	TGTGCCAGCAGTTACTCGACTGATCAAGAGACCCAGTACTTC	CASSYSTDQETQYF
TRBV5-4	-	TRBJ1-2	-	TGTGCCAGCAGCTTGGCAGGTGGGGGCTACACCTTC	CASSLAGGGYTF
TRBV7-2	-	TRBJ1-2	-	TGTGCCAGCAGCTCTATTTGGGGCTCAGTTGACTATGGCTACACCTTC	CASSSIWGSVDYGYTF
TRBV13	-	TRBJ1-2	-	TGTGCCAGCACAACCCCTGGCCGAGGGGAGGCCTATGGCTACACCTTC	CASTTPGRGEAYGYTF
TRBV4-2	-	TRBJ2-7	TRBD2	TGTGCCAGCACCCGGGCTAGCGGGGATATCTCCTACGAGCAGTACTTC	CASTRASGDISYEQYF
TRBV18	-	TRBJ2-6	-	TGTGCCAGCTCACTCCAGGTGGCTGGGGCCAACGTCCTGACTTTC	CASSLQVAGANVLTF
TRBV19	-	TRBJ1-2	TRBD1	TGTGCCACCCAAGGACAGGGGCCCTTCACTAACTATGGCTACACCTTC	CATQGQGPFTNYGYTF
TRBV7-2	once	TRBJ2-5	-	TGTGCCAGCAGCTTAGCCTCCGGGGTGCAAGAGACCCAGTACTTC	CASSLASGVQETQYF
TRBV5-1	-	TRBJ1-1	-	TGCGCCAGCAGCTTACAGGGTGGGGAGAACACTGAAGCTTTCTTT	CASSLQGGENTEAFF
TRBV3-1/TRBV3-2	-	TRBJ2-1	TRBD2	TGTGCCAGCAGCCGCCTCCCAGCGGGGGTCACAAGCTCCTACAATGAGCAGTTCTTC	CASSRLPAGVTSSYNEQFF
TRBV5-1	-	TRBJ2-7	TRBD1	TGCGCCAGCAGTCCCCCGTGGGACAGCTCCGGGGAGCAGTACTTC	CASSPPWDSSGEQYF
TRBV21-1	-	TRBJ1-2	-	TGTGCCAGCAGCTCTCCGACCTCGGGACAGGGGGACTATGGCTACACCTTC	CASSSPTSGQGDYGYTF
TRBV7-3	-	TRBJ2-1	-	TGTGCCAGCAGCCCCGGGGGCAATGAGCAGTTCTTC	CASSPGGNEQFF
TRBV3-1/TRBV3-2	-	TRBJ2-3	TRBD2	TGTGCCAGCAGCCAAGAGGGACTAGCGGGGGGGGGCACAGATACGCAGTATTTT	CASSQEGLAGGGTDTQYF
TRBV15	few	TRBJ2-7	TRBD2	TGTGCCACCAGCAGAGAACGTACCGGGACTAGCAGGGAGCAGTACTTC	CATSRERTGTSREQYF
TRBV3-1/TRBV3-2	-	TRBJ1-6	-	TGTGCCAGCAGCCAAGATACACCCGAACATTCACCCCTCCACTTT	CASSQDTPEHSPLHF
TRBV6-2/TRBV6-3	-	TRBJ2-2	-	TGTGCCAGCACCCCGGGACTTCCCGTTGCCGGGGAGCTGTTTTTT	CASTPGLPVAGELFF
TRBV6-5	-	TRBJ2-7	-	TGTGCCAGCAGTCCAGACAGTTCGTTCTACGAGCAGTACTTC	CASSPDSSFYEQYF
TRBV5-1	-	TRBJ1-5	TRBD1	TGCGCCAGCAGCCTCGATGGACAGGGGTATCAGCCCCAGCATTTT	CASSLDGQGYQPQHF
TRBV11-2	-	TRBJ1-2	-	TGTGCCAGCAGCTTATACATGGGCAGGGATGGCTACACCTTC	CASSLYMGRDGYTF
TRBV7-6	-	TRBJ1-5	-	TGTGCCAGCGGCGAAGGGGATCAGCCCCAGCATTTT	CASGEGDQPQHF
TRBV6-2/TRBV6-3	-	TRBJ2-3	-	TGTGCCAGCAGTTCTCGAAGACTAACCAGCACAGATACGCAGTATTTT	CASSSRRLTSTDTQYF
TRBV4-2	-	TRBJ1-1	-	TGTGCCAGCAGCCAAGATAGGCACAGGCCGCCAGACACTGAAGCTTTCTTT	CASSQDRHRPPDTEAFF
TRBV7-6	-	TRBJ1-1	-	TGTGCCAGCAGCCCCCTGATGTCAGGGATTATCATGAACACTGAAGCTTTCTTT	CASSPLMSGIIMNTEAFF
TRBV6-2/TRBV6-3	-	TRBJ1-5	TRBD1	TGTGCCAGCAGTTTTGCAGGGGGCAAGGGGATGCATTTT	CASSFAGGKGMHF
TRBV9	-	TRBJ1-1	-	TGTGCCAGCAGCCTAGGTTCAGGGAACACTGAAGCTTTCTTT	CASSLGSGNTEAFF
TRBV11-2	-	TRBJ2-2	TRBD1	TGTGCCAGCACCGAGAAGGGGGCGCTGGTCGGGGAGCTGTTTTTT	CASTEKGALVGELFF
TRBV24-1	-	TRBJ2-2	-	TGTGCCACCAGTGATTCCGGACAGCCGAACACCGGGGAGCTGTTTTTT	CATSDSGQPNTGELFF
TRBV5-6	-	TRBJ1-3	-	TGTGCCAGCAGCTCACTGGGGGAGGCTGGAAACACCATATATTTT	CASSSLGEAGNTIYF
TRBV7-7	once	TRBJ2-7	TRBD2	TGTGCTAGCAGCCTGCAAGCGGGGCCAACCTACGAGCAGTACTTC	CASSLQAGPTYEQYF
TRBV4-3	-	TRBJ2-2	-	TGCGCCAGCAGCCAAGAGTTCAGGAACACCGGGGAGCTGTTTTTT	CASSQEFRNTGELFF
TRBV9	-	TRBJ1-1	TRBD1	TGTGCCAGCAGGGGACAGTACACTGAAGCTTTCTTT	CASRGQYTEAFF
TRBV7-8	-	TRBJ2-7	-	TGTGCCAGCAGCTTTGAGGCAGGGGCGAGGGACGAGCAGTACTTC	CASSFEAGARDEQYF
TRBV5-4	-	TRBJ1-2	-	TGTGCCAGCAGCTTGCCCGGGTTGGTCTATGGCTACACCTTC	CASSLPGLVYGYTF
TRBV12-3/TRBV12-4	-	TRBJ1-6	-	TGTGCCAGCAGTTTGGTCGGGAATTCACCCCTCCACTTT	CASSLVGNSPLHF
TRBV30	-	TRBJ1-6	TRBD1	TGTGCCTGGGACAGGGTCAATAATTCACCCCTCCACTTT	CAWDRVNNSPLHF
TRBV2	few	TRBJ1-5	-	TGTGCCAGCAGTGAAGGAAAGCTAAATCAGCCCCAGCATTTT	CASSEGKLNQPQHF
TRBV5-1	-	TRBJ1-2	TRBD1	TGCGCCAGCAGCGAAAGGGTGACAGGGGACGGCTACACCTTC	CASSERVTGDGYTF
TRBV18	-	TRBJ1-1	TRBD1	TGTGCCAGCTCATTAACAGGGGGCGAGGACACTGAAGCTTTCTTT	CASSLTGGEDTEAFF
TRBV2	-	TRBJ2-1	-	TGTGCCAGCCGAAGGCAGGGTACTGAGCAGTTCTTC	CASRRQGTEQFF
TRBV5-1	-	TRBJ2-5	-	TGCGCCAGCAGCTTGGCGGACACCCAAGAGACCCAGTACTTC	CASSLADTQETQYF
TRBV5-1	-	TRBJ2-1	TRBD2	TGCGCCAGCCTTGGGCGCGGGACTAGCGGTGAGCAGTTCTTC	CASLGRGTSGEQFF
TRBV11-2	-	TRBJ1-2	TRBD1	TGTGCCAGCAGCCCCTTGGACAGGTTATATGGCTACACCTTC	CASSPLDRLYGYTF
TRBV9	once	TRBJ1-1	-	TGTGCCAGCAGCGTAAGAAACATAATCGACACTGAAGCTTTCTTT	CASSVRNIIDTEAFF
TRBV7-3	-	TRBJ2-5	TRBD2	TGTGCCAGCAGCCCCCGGGGAGGGGAGACCCAGTACTTC	CASSPRGGETQYF
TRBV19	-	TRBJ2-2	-	TGTGCCAGTAGTATAGGGGTAGCATCGATCACCGGGGAGCTGTTTTTT	CASSIGVASITGELFF
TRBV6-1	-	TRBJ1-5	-	TGTGCCAGCAGTGAAGCCGGGGGGGATCAGCCCCAGCATTTT	CASSEAGGDQPQHF
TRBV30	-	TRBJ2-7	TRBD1	TGTGCCTGGAGTGGTACAGGGGGTGGGTTCTACGAGCAGTACTTC	CAWSGTGGGFYEQYF